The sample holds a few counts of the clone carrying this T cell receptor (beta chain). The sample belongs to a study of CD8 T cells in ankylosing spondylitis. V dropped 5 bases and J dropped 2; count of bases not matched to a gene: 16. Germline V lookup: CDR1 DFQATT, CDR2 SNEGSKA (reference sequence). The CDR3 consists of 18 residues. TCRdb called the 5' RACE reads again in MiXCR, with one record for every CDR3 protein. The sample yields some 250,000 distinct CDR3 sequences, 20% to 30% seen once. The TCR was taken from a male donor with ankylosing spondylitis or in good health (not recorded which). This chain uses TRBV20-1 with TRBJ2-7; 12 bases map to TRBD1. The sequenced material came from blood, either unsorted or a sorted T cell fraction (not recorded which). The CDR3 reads CSAEVGDRGRLGAYEQYF. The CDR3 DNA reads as TGCAGTGCTGAGGTGGGGGACAGGGGGCGCTTGGGGGCCTACGAGCAGTACTTC.